The 21 T cell receptor beta chains reported below all come from one sample, sequenced in a study of cytomegalovirus exposure and HLA in healthy donors. PCR employed 60 Vbeta and 13 Jbeta primers. The table came from immunoSEQ multiplex PCR; TCRdb's copy has only in-frame clones and leaves some out. The sample has some 150,000 clones, approximately 79% seen once. The sequenced sample consisted of PBMCs. These receptors came from a male donor in good health and CMV-seronegative.

The gene calls are TRBV5-1 and TRBJ2-3; D not certain. Trimming left V 1 base short and J 7 bases short, with 10 bases between. The V gene's germline CDR1 is SGHRS and CDR2 YFSETQ. The CDR3 spans 13 residues. The CDR3 coding sequence is TGCGCCAGCAGCTTGACAAGCGCGAATACGCAGTATTTT. Amino acids: CASSLTSANTQYF.

The rearrangement uses TRBV20-1 and TRBJ1-2; TRBD1 is a possible D gene (5 bases). Trimming took 7 bases from V and 4 from J, leaving 10 bases between them. CDR3 length: 11 residues. Germline V lookup: CDR1 DFQATT, CDR2 SNEGSKA (reference sequence). The DNA for the CDR3 is TGCAGTGTCAAGGACACCTATGGCTACACCTTC. Translated: CSVKDTYGYTF.

The CDR3 loop reads CASSVGGGGRNTQYF. The CDR3 nucleotides read TGTGCCAGCAGCGTAGGGGGCGGGGGGAGAAATACGCAGTATTTT. This chain connects TRBV9 to TRBJ2-3, with 8 bases that match TRBD2. J was trimmed by 7 bases and V by 0 bases; bases with no gene match: 7. Germline V gene data show CDR1 as SGDLS and CDR2 as YYNGEE. The CDR3 is 15 residues long.

This clone was counted only a few times. The chain recombines TRBV19 with TRBJ1-1; TRBD1 is a possible D gene (6 bases). Trimming left V 5 bases short and J 0 bases short, with 10 bases between. Germline assignment: CDR1 LNHDA and CDR2 SQIVND (reference sequence). The CDR3 has 14 residues. The CDR3 loop is CASSPGTMNTEAFF. The DNA of the CDR3 is TGTGCCAGTAGTCCCGGGACAATGAACACTGAAGCTTTCTTT.

This chain uses TRBV5-1 with TRBJ2-2, with TRBD1 matching over 7 bases. In germline, CDR1 is SGHRS, CDR2 YFSETQ. The trim removed 3 bases at V and 8 bases at J, leaving 16 bases unmatched. This CDR3 has 17 residues. The CDR3 spells CASSWGVRDSFVGELFF. DNA of the CDR3: TGCGCCAGCAGCTGGGGCGTCCGGGACAGTTTCGTTGGGGAGCTGTTTTTT. The full variable domain, completed using reference TRBV5-1 and TRBJ2-2, is KAGVTQTPRYLIKTRGQQVTLSCSPISGHRSVSWYQQTPGQGLQFLFEYFSETQRNKGNFPGRFSGRQFSNSRSEMNVSTLELGDSALYLCASSWGVRDSFVGELFFGEGSRLTVL.

The J gene is TRBJ2-7, the V gene TRBV7-2; 7 bases map to TRBD2. Germline V lookup: CDR1 SGHTA, CDR2 FQGNSA. J gave up 3 bases and V 0 bases, and 2 bases lay outside the gene matches. This CDR3 spans 14 amino acids. The CDR3 here is CASSLAGGDYEQYF. CDR3 DNA: TGTGCCAGCAGCTTAGCGGGGGGGGACTACGAGCAGTACTTC.

This chain uses TRBV30 with TRBJ2-3, with a possible D match to TRBD1 (5 bases). The CDR3 runs 13 residues. CDR1 and CDR2 (germline): GTSNPN, SVGIG (reference sequence). V was shortened by 4 bases and J by 5 bases, with 13 bases between the two germline ends. In DNA form, the CDR3 reads TGTGCCTGGACTCTGGGGCTGAAAGATACGCAGTATTTT. Encoded protein: CAWTLGLKDTQYF.

The V call is TRBV11-2, the J call TRBJ2-3; 8 positions match TRBD2. In germline, CDR1 is SGHAT, CDR2 FQNNGV. The CDR3 totals 16 residues. The ends lost 0 bases at V and 6 bases at J; junction bases unmatched: 8. CDR3 sequence (DNA): TGTGCCAGCAGCTTAGAGTTCTCAGGGACTAGGGATACGCAGTATTTT. It specifies CASSLEFSGTRDTQYF. Full variable domain (remainder filled in from reference TRBV11-2 and TRBJ2-3): EAGVAQSPRYKIIEKRQSVAFWCNPISGHATLYWYQQILGQGPKLLIQFQNNGVVDDSQLPKDRFSAERLKGVDSTLKIQPAKLEDSAVYLCASSLEFSGTRDTQYFGPGTRLTVL.

There are a few counts of this clone. The chain recombines TRBV30 with TRBJ1-6; weak D call: TRBD1 (6 bases). This CDR3 comprises 14 residues. In germline, CDR1 is GTSNPN, CDR2 SVGIG (reference sequence). V was clipped by 0 bases and J by 6 bases, with 9 bases between them. In DNA form, the CDR3 reads TGTGCCTGGAGTGTTGTACAGGGTAATTCACCCCTCCACTTT. This codes for CAWSVVQGNSPLHF.

V gene TRBV18 combines with J gene TRBJ2-1; 15 bases fit TRBD2. This CDR3 contains 16 residues. V lost 3 bases to trimming and J lost 8 bases; unmatched junction nucleotides: 5. Per germline, CDR1 KGHSH and CDR2 LQKENI. The CDR3 sequence: CASSPQGLAGGYEQFF. The CDR3 nucleotides read TGTGCCAGCTCACCCCAGGGACTAGCGGGGGGATATGAGCAGTTCTTC.

The chain is built from TRBV2 and TRBJ2-5; 8 bases match TRBD2. V lost 7 bases and J lost 2; bases outside the gene matches: 12. The CDR3 length is 16 residues. Germline loops: CDR1 SNHLY, CDR2 FYNNEI. DNA of the CDR3: TGTGCCAGCACCAGGGGTCACCGGGGGGGACAAGAGACCCAGTACTTC. Translating it yields CASTRGHRGGQETQYF.

This clone was recorded a few times. V gene TRBV5-1 combines with J gene TRBJ1-1; D perhaps matches TRBD1 (6 bases). The CDR3 is made up of 14 amino acids. V was cut by 3 bases and J by 3 bases, with 12 bases left in between. Germline V gene sequence: CDR1 SGHRS, CDR2 YFSETQ. In nucleotides, the CDR3 is TGCGCCAGCAGCTCTCAGGGGCGCGACACTGAAGCTTTCTTT. Translating it yields CASSSQGRDTEAFF.

The rearrangement uses TRBV5-1 and TRBJ2-3; 10 bases fit TRBD2. Germline values: CDR1 SGHRS, CDR2 YFSETQ. This CDR3 has 17 amino acids. V trimming: 0 bases; J trimming: 3 bases; junction bases outside the gene matches: 7. The CDR3 nucleotides read TGCGCCAGCAGCTTGGGGAACAGCGGGGGGGTGACAGATACGCAGTATTTT. The encoded protein is CASSLGNSGGVTDTQYF.

This rearrangement joins TRBV27 to TRBJ1-4; D might be TRBD1 (5 bases). CDR3 size: 17 residues. V was shortened by 6 bases and J by 8 bases, with 25 bases between the two germline ends. The germline V gene has CDR1 MNHEY and CDR2 SMNVEV (reference sequence). CDR3 in DNA: TGTGCCAGCAGCCCCTTCGGAGGGACCGAGGGCCTCGAAAAACTGTTTTTT. Protein product: CASSPFGGTEGLEKLFF.

This chain links TRBV7-9 with TRBJ2-5; TRBD2 matches at 7 bases. Matching the DNA end better, TRBJ2-7 makes the J call doubtful. The CDR3 consists of 13 residues. Germline lookup yields CDR1 SEHNR and CDR2 FQNEAQ (reference sequence). CDR3 nucleotide sequence: TGTGCCAGCAGCCCGGGGGGATCCTACGAGCAGTACTTC. Its translation: CASSPGGSYEQYF.

V is TRBV11-2 and J is TRBJ1-1; no clear D gene. CDR1 SGHAT and CDR2 FQNNGV come from the germline V gene. This CDR3 is 14 amino acids long. Trimming left V 0 bases short and J 4 bases short, with 9 bases between. The CDR3 DNA reads TGTGCCAGCAGCTTAGAGAGGTTGGGCACTGAAGCTTTCTTT. Its translation: CASSLERLGTEAFF.

This rearrangement joins TRBV18 to TRBJ2-2, with 8 bases aligning to TRBD2. Trimming removed 3 bases from V and 0 bases from J; junction bases left unmatched: 3. Germline-derived CDR1 and CDR2 are KGHSH and LQKENI. The CDR3 has 16 amino acids. The chain's CDR3 is CASSPSGGSNTGELFF. The CDR3 nucleotides read TGTGCCAGCTCACCGAGCGGGGGTTCGAACACCGGGGAGCTGTTTTTT.

This clone appeared a few times. The J gene is TRBJ1-5, the V gene TRBV6-1, with D hard to call. V lost 6 bases, J lost 6 bases, and 12 bases lay in between. Per germline, CDR1 MNHNS and CDR2 SASEGT. The CDR3 spans 13 residues. CDR3 in DNA: TGTGCCAGCAGGTCCACAAATGGTCAGCCCCAGCATTTT. Protein sequence: CASRSTNGQPQHF.

This chain uses TRBV5-6 with TRBJ2-7; TRBD1 aligns across 8 bases. The CDR3 has 14 amino acids. Germline V gene lookup returns CDR1 SGHDT and CDR2 YYEEEE. Trimming at V came to 7 bases and at J to 2 bases, leaving 8 bases not matched to a gene. In DNA, the CDR3 is TGTGCCAGCGGCGGACAGGGACTCCCCTACGAGCAGTACTTC. Translating it yields CASGGQGLPYEQYF.

The V gene is TRBV7-2, the J gene TRBJ2-5, with a weak D call TRBD2 (6 bases). The CDR3 runs 16 residues. CDR1 SGHTA and CDR2 FQGNSA come from the germline V gene. Deletions cut 5 bases from V and 6 bases from J, with 22 bases between. In nucleotides, the CDR3 is TGTGCCAGCAGCCTTGACGGGAGTAGGATCGTGAAGACCCAGTACTTC. It is translated as CASSLDGSRIVKTQYF.

This clone was detected only a few times. The sample has other DNA sequences that encode this CDR3 too. The chain is built from TRBV30 and TRBJ1-1, with D unresolved. The CDR3 runs to 13 residues. Looked up from germline, CDR1 is GTSNPN and CDR2 is SVGIG (reference sequence). Trimming removed 0 bases at V and 1 base at J, with 6 bases between. CDR3 nucleotide sequence: TGTGCCTGGAGTGTACGGGGGAACACTGAAGCTTTCTTT. It yields the protein CAWSVRGNTEAFF.